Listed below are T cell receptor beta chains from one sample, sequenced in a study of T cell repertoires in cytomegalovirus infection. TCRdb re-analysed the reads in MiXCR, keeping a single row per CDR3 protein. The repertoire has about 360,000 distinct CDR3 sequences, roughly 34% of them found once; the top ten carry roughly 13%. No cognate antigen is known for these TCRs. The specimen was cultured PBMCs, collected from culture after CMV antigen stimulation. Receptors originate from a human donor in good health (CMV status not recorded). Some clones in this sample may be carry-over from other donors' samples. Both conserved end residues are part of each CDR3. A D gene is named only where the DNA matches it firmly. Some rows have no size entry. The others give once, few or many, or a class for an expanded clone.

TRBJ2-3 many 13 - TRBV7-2 CASSSSSTDTQYF TGTGCCAGCAGCTCGTCTAGCACAGATACGCAGTATTTT
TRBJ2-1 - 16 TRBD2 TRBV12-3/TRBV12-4 CASTTYSGRGSSEQFF TGTGCCAGCACTACCTATAGCGGGAGGGGGAGTAGTGAGCAGTTCTTC
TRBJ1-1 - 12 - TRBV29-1 CSVVSGNTEAFF TGCAGCGTTGTATCGGGGAACACTGAAGCTTTCTTT
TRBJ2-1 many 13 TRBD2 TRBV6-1 CASSTSGYNEQFF TGTGCCAGTAGTACTAGCGGCTACAATGAGCAGTTCTTC
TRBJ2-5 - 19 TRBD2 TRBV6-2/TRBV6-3 CASSYVRTSGRARQETQYF TGTGCCAGCAGTTACGTTCGTACTAGCGGGAGGGCCCGGCAAGAGACCCAGTACTTC
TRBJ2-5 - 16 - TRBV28 CASSTRGAPVVETQYF TGTGCCAGCAGTACTAGGGGGGCGCCGGTGGTTGAGACCCAGTACTTC
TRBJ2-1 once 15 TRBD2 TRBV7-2 CASSPELAGVNEQFF TGTGCCAGCAGCCCAGAATTAGCGGGAGTGAATGAGCAGTTCTTC
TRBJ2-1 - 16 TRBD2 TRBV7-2 CASSFSGDEPYNEQFF TGTGCCAGCAGCTTTAGCGGGGACGAGCCCTACAATGAGCAGTTCTTC
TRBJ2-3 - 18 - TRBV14 CASSQVLGTSGSTDTQYF TGTGCCAGCAGCCAAGTGCTCGGGACTTCGGGGAGCACAGATACGCAGTATTTT
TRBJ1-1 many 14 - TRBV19 CASRRQNPGSEAFF TGTGCCAGTAGAAGACAAAATCCAGGGTCTGAAGCTTTCTTT
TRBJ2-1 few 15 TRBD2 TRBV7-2 CASSPAGAASNEQFF TGTGCCAGCAGCCCAGCGGGAGCCGCGAGCAATGAGCAGTTCTTC
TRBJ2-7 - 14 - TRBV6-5 CASSYSSETYEQYF TGTGCCAGCAGTTACTCGTCAGAAACCTACGAGCAGTACTTC
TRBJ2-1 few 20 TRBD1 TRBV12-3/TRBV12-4 CASSLGGPGTGGGRFDEQFF TGTGCCAGCAGTTTAGGGGGACCCGGGACAGGGGGCGGTAGGTTCGATGAGCAGTTCTTC